Listed below are T cell receptor beta chains from one sample, sequenced in a study of cytomegalovirus exposure and HLA in healthy donors. Sequencing used immunoSEQ multiplex PCR; TCRdb keeps in-frame clones, though not all of them. The sample has about 190,000 clones; about 81% are singletons. The source material was PBMCs. All receptors derive from a man under 40 in good health and CMV-seropositive. Each CDR3 is given with its conserved first and last residue. D genes are given only for firm matches. Some rows mark clone size as missing; the rest say once, few, many or name a class of expanded clone.

>TRBJ2-6|TRBV4-2|-|-
CASSQVAGISGANVLTF
TGTGCCAGCAGCCAGGTGGCAGGGATCTCTGGGGCCAACGTCCTGACTTTC
>TRBJ1-5|TRBV7-2|-|once
CASSPTWGQPQHF
TGTGCCAGCAGCCCCACCTGGGGCCAGCCCCAGCATTTT
>TRBJ2-1|TRBV18|TRBD1|-
CASSPLVRDRGFQRPYNEQFF
TGTGCCAGCTCACCACTAGTACGGGACAGGGGGTTTCAGCGCCCCTACAATGAGCAGTTCTTC
>TRBJ1-3|TRBV30|-|-
CAWSVLATGRAGNTIYF
TGTGCCTGGAGTGTACTTGCCACAGGGAGAGCTGGAAACACCATATATTTT
>TRBJ2-2|TRBV4-2|TRBD1|-
CASSQPGTGGISGELFF
TGTGCCAGCAGCCAACCCGGGACAGGGGGCATTAGCGGGGAGCTGTTTTTT
>TRBJ1-4|TRBV28|TRBD1|-
CASSTRTGTTNEKLFF
TGTGCCAGCAGTACCAGGACAGGGACAACTAATGAAAAACTGTTTTTT
>TRBJ2-1|TRBV2|-|few
CASSANGPEGEQFF
TGTGCCAGCAGTGCAAACGGCCCCGAGGGCGAGCAGTTCTTC
>TRBJ2-2|TRBV5-1|TRBD2|few
CATTGGSTSGELFF
TGCGCCACCACGGGCGGGAGTACTAGCGGGGAGCTGTTTTTT
>TRBJ1-1|TRBV27|-|-
CASSLGGNTEAFF
TGTGCCAGCAGTTTAGGAGGGAACACTGAAGCTTTCTTT
>TRBJ1-1|TRBV9|-|-
CASSVDVGSGLSMNTEAFF
TGTGCCAGCAGCGTAGACGTGGGCAGTGGATTGAGCATGAACACTGAAGCTTTCTTT
>TRBJ1-4|TRBV27|TRBD1|-
CASRRDRGLTNEKLFF
TGTGCCAGCAGGAGGGACAGGGGGCTAACTAATGAAAAACTGTTTTTT
>TRBJ1-5|TRBV19|TRBD1|-
CASSSTGRNQPQHF
TGTGCCAGTAGCTCGACAGGGCGGAATCAGCCCCAGCATTTT
>TRBJ1-1|TRBV7-2|TRBD1|-
CASSVLQRQGMNTEAFF
TGTGCCAGCAGCGTCTTACAACGACAGGGCATGAACACTGAAGCTTTCTTT
>TRBJ1-5|TRBV5-4|-|-
CASSLGGSNQPQHF
TGTGCCAGCAGCTTGGGTGGCAGCAATCAGCCCCAGCATTTT
>TRBJ1-5|TRBV4-1|-|few
CASSQVMVLEQPQHF
TGCGCCAGCAGCCAAGTCATGGTCCTCGAGCAGCCCCAGCATTTT
>TRBJ1-1|TRBV7-9|TRBD1|few
CASSATGANTEAFF
TGTGCCAGCAGCGCGACAGGGGCGAACACTGAAGCTTTCTTT
>TRBJ2-7|TRBV7-9|-|-
CASSLTGNEQYF
TGTGCCAGCAGCTTAACAGGGAACGAGCAGTACTTC
>TRBJ2-7|TRBV6-6|-|-
CASSYSLDSSYEQYF
TGTGCCAGCAGTTACTCATTGGACAGCTCCTACGAGCAGTACTTC
>TRBJ1-5|TRBV5-6|TRBD1|-
CASSFTGGGQPQHF
TGTGCCAGCAGCTTTACAGGGGGCGGTCAGCCCCAGCATTTT
>TRBJ2-5|TRBV7-6|-|-
CASSLRRGVRETQYF
TGTGCCAGCAGCTTACGGAGGGGCGTACGAGAGACCCAGTACTTC
>TRBJ2-7|TRBV29-1|TRBD1|-
CSAEGQGAYEQYF
TGCAGCGCTGAGGGACAGGGGGCCTACGAGCAGTACTTC
>TRBJ1-5|TRBV18|-|-
CASSPEHSNQPQHF
TGTGCCAGCTCTCCCGAACATAGCAATCAGCCCCAGCATTTT
>TRBJ1-1|TRBV5-1|-|-
CASSLVGTRDTEAFF
TGCGCCAGCAGCTTGGTCGGGACAAGGGACACTGAAGCTTTCTTT
>TRBJ2-1|TRBV10-3|-|-
CAISEPERAYNEQFF
TGTGCCATCAGTGAACCCGAGCGGGCTTACAATGAGCAGTTCTTC
>TRBJ2-3|TRBV10-3|-|once
CAIGGRPALSDTQYF
TGTGCCATCGGCGGTCGGCCAGCCCTATCAGATACGCAGTATTTT
>TRBJ1-3|TRBV12-5|-|-
CASGTGQPGNTIYF
TGTGCTAGTGGCACGGGTCAGCCTGGAAACACCATATATTTT
>TRBJ2-7|TRBV7-2|TRBD2|-
CASSLASGLAGGGVGYEQYF
TGTGCCAGCAGCTTAGCGTCGGGACTAGCGGGGGGAGGTGTGGGCTACGAGCAGTACTTC
>TRBJ1-5|TRBV7-9|TRBD1|-
CSSSLATRTGINQPQHF
TGTTCCAGCAGCTTAGCAACTCGGACAGGAATCAATCAGCCCCAGCATTTT
>TRBJ1-3|TRBV6-1|-|few
CASSETGTSGNTIYF
TGTGCCAGCAGTGAAACAGGTACCTCTGGAAACACCATATATTTT
>TRBJ2-3|TRBV10-3|TRBD1|few
CAITTGGDTQYF
TGTGCCATTACGACAGGGGGCGATACGCAGTATTTT
>TRBJ2-1|TRBV15|-|-
CATSRDRGGLEQFF
TGTGCCACCAGCAGAGATAGAGGTGGCCTTGAGCAGTTCTTC
>TRBJ2-2|TRBV5-1|-|-
CASAVGQYTDTGELFF
TGCGCCAGCGCCGTAGGACAGTATACCGACACCGGGGAGCTGTTTTTT
>TRBJ2-5|TRBV7-2|TRBD2|-
CASSLLGLAGTQYF
TGTGCCAGCAGCTTACTGGGACTAGCGGGAACCCAGTACTTC
>TRBJ2-7|TRBV7-2|TRBD1|-
CASSATGGEQYF
TGTGCCAGCAGCGCCACAGGGGGCGAGCAGTACTTC
>TRBJ2-5|TRBV7-2|TRBD1|few
CASSSRVDRVETQYF
TGTGCCAGCAGCTCCAGAGTCGACAGGGTTGAGACCCAGTACTTC
>TRBJ2-1|TRBV7-2|-|-
CASSPRMVGSIYNEQFF
TGTGCCAGCAGCCCCCGGATGGTCGGGAGCATCTACAATGAGCAGTTCTTC
>TRBJ1-1|TRBV19|-|-
CASDSRGGTNTEAFF
TGTGCCAGTGACAGTAGGGGCGGCACGAACACTGAAGCTTTCTTT
>TRBJ2-2|TRBV9|TRBD1|few
CASSVGGQRISGELFF
TGTGCCAGCAGCGTAGGGGGACAGAGGATTTCCGGGGAGCTGTTTTTT
>TRBJ2-5|TRBV7-9|-|-
CASSPLGETQYF
TGTGCCAGCAGCCCACTCGGGGAGACCCAGTACTTC
>TRBJ2-1|TRBV5-6|TRBD2|-
CASSPVTPRTSDYYNEQFF
TGTGCCAGCAGTCCTGTGACCCCTCGGACTAGCGACTACTACAATGAGCAGTTCTTC
>TRBJ2-7|TRBV18|TRBD2|-
CASSPDDSAGRYIPTSYEQYF
TGTGCCAGCTCACCCGACGACTCAGCGGGACGTTATATACCGACCTCCTACGAGCAGTACTTC
>TRBJ2-1|TRBV19|TRBD2|-
CASLAGGSYNEQFF
TGTGCCAGTCTAGCGGGAGGATCCTACAATGAGCAGTTCTTC
>TRBJ2-1|TRBV5-1|-|-
CASSLLAGAASYNEQFF
TGCGCCAGCAGCTTGCTCGCGGGGGCGGCGTCCTACAATGAGCAGTTCTTC
>TRBJ2-7|TRBV27|TRBD1|-
CASSRTHSGGYEQYF
TGTGCCAGCAGCCGCACCCATTCAGGGGGCTACGAGCAGTACTTC
>TRBJ2-3|TRBV6-5|-|-
CASSYSSSLSTDTQYF
TGTGCCAGCAGTTACTCGTCTTCCTTATCCACAGATACGCAGTATTTT
>TRBJ2-7|TRBV28|TRBD2|-
CASSSGGGGPGEQYF
TGTGCCAGCAGTTCCGGGGGGGGAGGGCCTGGGGAGCAGTACTTC
>TRBJ2-7|TRBV7-4|-|-
CASTAGGLGHEQYF
TGTGCCAGCACGGCCGGCGGTTTAGGTCACGAGCAGTACTTC
>TRBJ1-1|TRBV30|-|-
CACPSAGNTEAFF
TGTGCCTGCCCCTCCGCGGGTAACACTGAAGCTTTCTTT
>TRBJ2-7|TRBV27|TRBD1|-
CASSPGQDYEQYF
TGTGCCAGCAGTCCGGGACAGGACTACGAGCAGTACTTC
>TRBJ1-5|TRBV5-7|-|-
CASSLGGGLVLSQPQHF
TGTGCCAGCAGCTTGGGGGGAGGGTTGGTATTAAGTCAGCCCCAGCATTTT
>TRBJ2-3|TRBV19|TRBD2|few
CASSLSGGVLDTQYF
TGTGCCAGTAGTCTGTCCGGGGGGGTCCTAGATACGCAGTATTTT
>TRBJ2-7|TRBV10-3|TRBD1|-
CAIRNGQGGSYEQYF
TGTGCCATCAGGAACGGACAGGGGGGATCCTACGAGCAGTACTTC
>TRBJ2-5|TRBV7-2|TRBD1|once
CASSSSGTGRETQYF
TGTGCCAGCAGCTCGTCCGGGACAGGGCGGGAGACCCAGTACTTC
>TRBJ1-2|TRBV9|-|few
CASSGRQAIYGYTF
TGTGCCAGCAGCGGTAGACAGGCAATCTATGGCTACACCTTC
>TRBJ2-7|TRBV28|TRBD2|-
CASSLPQGAGKYEQYF
TGTGCCAGCAGTCTCCCCCAGGGAGCGGGAAAGTACGAGCAGTACTTC
>TRBJ1-5|TRBV4-2|-|few
CASSQEGGVYSNQPQHF
TGTGCCAGCAGCCAAGAGGGAGGTGTCTATAGCAATCAGCCCCAGCATTTT
>TRBJ1-6|TRBV7-9|-|-
CASSAQGFTNSPLHF
TGTGCCAGCAGCGCACAGGGCTTTACGAATTCACCCCTCCACTTT
>TRBJ2-5|TRBV10-3|TRBD2|-
CAISPGGGRVETQYF
TGTGCCATCAGTCCGGGGGGGGGCCGGGTGGAGACCCAGTACTTC